The 8 T cell receptor beta chains below all came from one sample that was sequenced in a study of graft-versus-host responses after intestinal transplantation. The table came from immunoSEQ multiplex PCR; TCRdb's copy has only in-frame clones and leaves some out. The sample lists fewer than 80,000 clones; approximately 91% were seen once. These TCRs' antigens remain unknown. Sequencing was performed on unstimulated CD8+ T cells sorted from spleen or lymph node cells, taken before transplant. These receptor sequences come from a human donor who was the organ donor for an intestinal transplant.

The rearrangement uses TRBV10-3 and TRBJ2-7; 10 nucleotides line up with TRBD1. Trimming at V came to 4 bases and at J to 3 bases, leaving 12 bases not matched to a gene. The CDR3 extends over 17 amino acids. Germline loops: CDR1 ENHRY, CDR2 SYGVKD. The DNA for the CDR3 is TGTGCCATCAGTGGAGGGGGGGAGGACAGGGGGAACTACGAGCAGTACTTC. This codes for CAISGGGEDRGNYEQYF.

The rearrangement links TRBV9 to TRBJ1-2, with a tentative D call TRBD1 (6 bases). There are 14 residues in the CDR3. V lost 0 bases, J lost 4 bases, and 10 bases lay in between. The V gene's germline CDR1 is SGDLS and CDR2 YYNGEE. CDR3 nucleotide sequence: TGTGCCAGCAGCGTAGCAGGGACAAGCTATGGCTACACCTTC. It yields the protein CASSVAGTSYGYTF.

This chain links TRBV30 with TRBJ1-2, with D possibly TRBD1 on 6 matching bases. The CDR3 sequence is 15 residues long. V was shortened by 4 bases and J by 1 base, with 16 bases between the two germline ends. Germline CDR1 is GTSNPN and CDR2 is SVGIG (reference sequence). The CDR3 nucleotides are TGTGCCTGGACCGGTGGACAGCAAATTAACTATGGCTACACCTTC. Translating it yields CAWTGGQQINYGYTF.

The CDR3 is CASSYGQVSGANVLTF. The CDR3 DNA follows: TGTGCCAGCAGTTACGGACAGGTCTCTGGGGCCAACGTCCTGACTTTC. This chain links TRBV6-6 with TRBJ2-6; TRBD1 matches at 7 bases. The length of the CDR3 is 16 residues. Trimming removed 2 bases from V and 0 bases from J; junction bases left unmatched: 1. Per the germline V gene, CDR1 is MNHNY and CDR2 is SVGAGI (reference sequence).

The chain combines TRBV27 with TRBJ1-6; no definite D call. In germline, CDR1 is MNHEY, CDR2 SMNVEV (reference sequence). Trimming removed 5 bases from V and 0 bases from J, with 14 bases in between. The CDR3 has 17 amino acids. CDR3 amino acids: CASSTSGRSSYNSPLHF. CDR3 sequence (DNA): TGTGCCAGCAGTACGAGTGGAAGGAGCTCCTATAATTCACCCCTCCACTTT.

The rearrangement uses TRBV2 and TRBJ1-1; 12 nucleotides align to TRBD1. The CDR3 spans 15 residues. Germline V gene sequence: CDR1 SNHLY, CDR2 FYNNEI. With V trimmed by 8 bases and J by 7 bases, 11 bases remained unmatched. The CDR3 DNA reads TGTGCCAGCGTGGGACAGGGGGCTAGAAACGATGAAGCTTTCTTT. Translating gives CASVGQGARNDEAFF.

The CDR3 DNA reads as TGTGCCAGCAGCCCTAGGACAGGGGGCCACGAGCAGTACTTC. Its protein is CASSPRTGGHEQYF. The chain combines TRBV7-8 with TRBJ2-7; 11 nucleotides align to TRBD1. V shed 5 bases and J 5 bases; nucleotides not matched to a gene: 5. The CDR3 sequence is 14 residues long. Germline V gene data show CDR1 as SGHVS and CDR2 as FQNEAQ. The variable domain in full, completed from reference TRBV7-8 and TRBJ2-7, reads GAGVSQSPRYKVAKRGQDVALRCDPISGHVSLFWYQQALGQGPEFLTYFQNEAQLDKSGLPSDRFFAERPEGSVSTLKIQRTQQEDSAVYLCASSPRTGGHEQYFGPGTRLTVT.

This clone came up once. This chain joins TRBV2 and TRBJ2-5; TRBD1 aligns across 7 bases. Per germline, CDR1 SNHLY and CDR2 FYNNEI. V lost 6 bases to trimming and J lost 5 bases; unmatched junction nucleotides: 15. This CDR3 comprises 16 residues. The CDR3 region has the DNA TGTGCCAGCAGCCCGTTAGGGGGCTCTATACGCGAGACCCAGTACTTC. Protein sequence: CASSPLGGSIRETQYF.